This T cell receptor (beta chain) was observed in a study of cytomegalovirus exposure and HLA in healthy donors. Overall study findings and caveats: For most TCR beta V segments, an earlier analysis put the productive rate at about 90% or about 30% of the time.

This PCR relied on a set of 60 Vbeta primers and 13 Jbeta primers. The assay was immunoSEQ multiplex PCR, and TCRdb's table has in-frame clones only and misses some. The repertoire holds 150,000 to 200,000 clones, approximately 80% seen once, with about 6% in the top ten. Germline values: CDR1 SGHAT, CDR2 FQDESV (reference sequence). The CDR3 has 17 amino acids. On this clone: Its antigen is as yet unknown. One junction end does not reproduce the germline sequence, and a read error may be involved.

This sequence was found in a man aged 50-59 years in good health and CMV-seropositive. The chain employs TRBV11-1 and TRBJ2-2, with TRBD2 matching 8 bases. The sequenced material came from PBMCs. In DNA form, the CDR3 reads TGTGTCAGCAGCTTATCCTCTGGACGGGGGGGGACCGGGGAGCTGTTTTTT. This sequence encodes CVSSLSSGRGGTGELFF.